This T cell receptor (beta chain) was documented in a study of beta chain features in type 1 diabetes. General observations from the study: Moderately but significantly shorter TCRB CDR3s were found in Type 1 diabetes patients in all four CD4+ subsets. cDNA-based sequencing might over-represent cells highly expressing TCR.

This clone was seen only a few times. Antigen: not known. Expressed TCRB transcripts were sequenced, since all the RNA that had been isolated was reverse transcribed. The method was immunoSEQ multiplex PCR; TCRdb's version includes in-frame clones alone and lacks a portion of them. Altogether 600,000 to 700,000 clones are present, about an eighth being singletons, with the ten largest covering approximately 0.022%. V lost 7 bases and J lost 9, with 16 bases in between. Germline-derived CDR1 and CDR2 are MNHNS and SASEGT. The CDR3 consists of 13 residues. The rearrangement links TRBV6-1 to TRBJ2-1; D perhaps matches TRBD2 (7 bases). The sequence derives from a young man with type 1 diabetes. The specimen sequenced was naive CD4+ T cells from blood. In DNA, the CDR3 is TGTGCCAGCACGAAATGGGAGGGGGGTGAGCAGTTCTTC. As protein: CASTKWEGGEQFF.